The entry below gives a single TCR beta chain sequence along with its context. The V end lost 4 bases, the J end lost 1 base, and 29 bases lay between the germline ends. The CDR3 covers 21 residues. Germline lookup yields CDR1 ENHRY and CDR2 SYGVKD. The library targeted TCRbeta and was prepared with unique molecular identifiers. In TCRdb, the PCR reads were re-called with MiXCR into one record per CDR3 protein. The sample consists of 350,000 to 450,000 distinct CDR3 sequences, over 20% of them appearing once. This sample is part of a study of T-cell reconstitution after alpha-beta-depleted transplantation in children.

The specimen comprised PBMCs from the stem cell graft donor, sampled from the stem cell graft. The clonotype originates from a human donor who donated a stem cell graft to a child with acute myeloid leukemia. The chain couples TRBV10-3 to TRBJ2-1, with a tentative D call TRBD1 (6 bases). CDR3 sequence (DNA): TGTGCCATCAGTGGTTCAGGGGATCATTGGCCGGGGAACCCATCCTACAATGAGCAGTTCTTC. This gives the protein CAISGSGDHWPGNPSYNEQFF.